Below, 29 T cell receptor beta chains from the same sample are listed, as sequenced in a study of T cell responses to AZD1222 COVID-19 vaccine. Measured with immunoSEQ multiplex PCR; TCRdb has only the in-frame clones, and not every one. The sample gives 100,000 to 150,000 clones, 85% of which show up once; around 4.4% is in the top ten. Sequenced material: peripheral blood, taken 28 days after the second AZD1222 dose. These receptors all stem from an adult who received the AZD1222 COVID-19 vaccine.

This chain connects TRBV4-3 to TRBJ2-3, with 7 bases identical to TRBD1. After removal of 1 base from V and 4 bases from J, the junction contained 14 bases not matched to a gene. The germline V gene has CDR1 LGHNA and CDR2 YSLEER. This CDR3 comprises 18 residues. The CDR3 reads CASSQVNLQGWFADTQYF. The CDR3 bases are TGCGCCAGCAGCCAAGTTAATCTACAGGGGTGGTTTGCAGATACGCAGTATTTT.

The chain joins TRBV5-4 to TRBJ1-1; a possible D gene is TRBD1 (6 bases). From germline, CDR1 is SGHNT and CDR2 YYREEE (reference sequence). V shed 2 bases and J shed 2 bases, with 13 bases lying between them. The CDR3 consists of 15 residues. CDR3 loop: CASSFAGGSNTEAFF. The CDR3 DNA is TGTGCCAGCAGCTTTGCGGGGGGCTCCAACACTGAAGCTTTCTTT.

This clone was observed once. The V and J genes are TRBV5-1 and TRBJ2-1; 13 bases match TRBD2. Germline values: CDR1 SGHRS, CDR2 YFSETQ. The CDR3 sequence is 18 residues long. V dropped 0 bases and J dropped 4; count of bases not matched to a gene: 7. The CDR3 region has the DNA TGCGCCAGCAGCTTGGAACTAGCGGGGGGGCCTTCATACAATGAGCAGTTCTTC. The encoded protein is CASSLELAGGPSYNEQFF.

For this clone: Other DNA sequences in the sample encode the same CDR3. The chain links TRBV27 to TRBJ1-3; D is undetermined. The CDR3 has 14 amino acids. CDR1 is MNHEY and CDR2 is SMNVEV in the germline V gene (reference sequence). V was pared by 2 bases and J by 0 bases, with 5 bases between. The CDR3 is CASSLGVSGNTIYF. The CDR3 DNA reads as TGTGCCAGCAGTTTAGGGGTCTCTGGAAACACCATATATTTT.

Details on this clone: Other DNA sequences of this sample code for an identical CDR3. This sequence joins TRBV10-3 and TRBJ1-2; D remains unclear. The CDR3 has 14 amino acids. CDR1 and CDR2 (germline): ENHRY, SYGVKD. Trimming removed 0 bases at V and 0 bases at J, with 5 bases between. The CDR3 coding sequence is TGTGCCATCAGTGAGTCGGAGACTAACTATGGCTACACCTTC. Encoded protein: CAISESETNYGYTF.

This clone was picked up a small number of times. The chain has TRBV7-9 and TRBJ2-3; D is ambiguous. The CDR3 loop spans 13 amino acids. Trimming cost V 5 bases and J 0 bases, with 6 bases left between them. Germline V lookup: CDR1 SEHNR, CDR2 FQNEAQ (reference sequence). The DNA of the CDR3 is TGTGCCAGCAGCCCCGGGAGCACAGATACGCAGTATTTT. It encodes CASSPGSTDTQYF.

V is TRBV10-3 and J is TRBJ2-2, with D unclear. Germline V gene data show CDR1 as ENHRY and CDR2 as SYGVKD. The CDR3 has 13 residues. V was clipped by 7 bases and J by 0 bases, with 6 bases between them. This CDR3 reads CAINPTNTGELFF. Written as DNA, the CDR3 is TGTGCCATCAATCCAACGAACACCGGGGAGCTGTTTTTT.

V is TRBV7-2 and J is TRBJ2-6, with D possibly matching TRBD1 (6 bases). This CDR3 contains 16 residues. Germline V gene sequence: CDR1 SGHTA, CDR2 FQGNSA. The V and J ends lost 5 bases and 2 bases respectively, with 13 bases between them. Here the CDR3 DNA reads TGTGCCAGCAGCCAAGACTACAGGGCTGGGGCCAACGTCCTGACTTTC. It is translated as CASSQDYRAGANVLTF.

The chain recombines TRBV6-5 with TRBJ2-7, with 8 bases matching TRBD1. This CDR3 is 14 amino acids long. V dropped 4 bases and J dropped 4; count of bases not matched to a gene: 6. Per the germline V gene, CDR1 is MNHEY and CDR2 is SVGAGI. CDR3 loop: CASSLGGQGYEQYF. The DNA for the CDR3 is TGTGCCAGCAGTTTAGGCGGACAGGGTTACGAGCAGTACTTC.

This sequence joins TRBV6-5 and TRBJ1-5; D unresolved. Trimming left V 2 bases short and J 3 bases short, with 11 bases between. Germline values: CDR1 MNHEY, CDR2 SVGAGI. The CDR3 covers 15 residues. The CDR3: CASSYAAQNNQPQHF. Here the CDR3 DNA reads TGTGCCAGCAGTTACGCGGCGCAGAACAATCAGCCCCAGCATTTT.

This chain joins TRBV7-9 and TRBJ2-5, with D possibly being TRBD1 or TRBD2 (5 bases each). The V gene lost 5 bases and the J gene lost 4 bases, with 23 bases spanning the gap. This CDR3 has 17 amino acids. Germline V gives CDR1 SEHNR, CDR2 FQNEAQ (reference sequence). In DNA, the CDR3 is TGTGCCAGCAGCCTCTTTGGTGGTCTCGGGGCAGGAGAGACCCAGTACTTC. Residues: CASSLFGGLGAGETQYF.

A note on this clone: Other DNA sequences in this sample translate to the same CDR3. The rearrangement links TRBV4-2 to TRBJ1-1; D perhaps matches TRBD1 (6 bases). CDR1 LGHNA and CDR2 YNFKEQ come from the germline V gene. This CDR3 region has 13 residues. Trimming removed 4 bases at V and 4 bases at J, with 10 bases between. This chain's CDR3 is CASSRTGSTEAFF. The DNA of the CDR3 is TGTGCCAGCAGCCGCACAGGGTCCACTGAAGCTTTCTTT.

The genes are TRBV5-1 and TRBJ1-1; the D is unclear. This CDR3 spans 14 amino acids. With 6 bases removed from V and 1 base from J, the gap between germline ends came to 13 bases. Germline CDR1 and CDR2: SGHRS and YFSETQ. CDR3 in DNA: TGCGCCAGCACTTATGCGGTCCCGAACACTGAAGCTTTCTTT. As protein: CASTYAVPNTEAFF.

The chain combines TRBV9 with TRBJ1-3; no firm D call. With 4 bases removed from V and 0 bases from J, the gap between germline ends came to 2 bases. This CDR3 has 12 residues. Germline-derived CDR1 and CDR2 are SGDLS and YYNGEE. The CDR3 is CASSFSGNTIYF. DNA of the CDR3: TGTGCCAGCAGCTTCTCTGGAAACACCATATATTTT.

This clone has a single count. This chain links TRBV7-7 with TRBJ2-1, with TRBD2 identical over 7 bases. CDR1 and CDR2 (germline): SSHAT, FNYEAQ (reference sequence). The J segment lost 0 bases and the V segment lost 4 bases, leaving 3 bases of the junction unmatched. CDR3 length equals 15 residues. In DNA form, the CDR3 reads TGTGCCAGCAGCTCGACTAGCAGCTCCTACAATGAGCAGTTCTTC. Translated: CASSSTSSSYNEQFF.

This chain joins TRBV19 and TRBJ1-6; unclear D gene. V lost 4 bases and J lost 11, with 18 bases in between. Germline CDR1 reads LNHDA; CDR2 reads SQIVND (reference sequence). This CDR3 spans 15 amino acids. CDR3 loop: CASSSGREGRTPLHF. The CDR3 coding sequence is TGTGCCAGTAGTAGTGGACGGGAAGGTCGGACACCCCTCCACTTT.

The rearrangement uses TRBV7-2 and TRBJ1-1; D gene unclear. Looked up from germline, CDR1 is SGHTA and CDR2 is FQGNSA. V lost 1 base to trimming and J lost 0 bases, with 9 bases between them. The CDR3 contains 15 residues. The DNA of the CDR3 is TGTGCCAGCAGCTTAGTCGGGCAGATGAACACTGAAGCTTTCTTT. This sequence encodes CASSLVGQMNTEAFF.

In its sample, this clone was seen a few times. The chain carries TRBV2 and TRBJ1-1; D gene uncertain. With 2 bases removed from V and 4 bases from J, the gap between germline ends came to 5 bases. The CDR3 consists of 12 residues. CDR1 is SNHLY and CDR2 is FYNNEI in the germline V gene. The CDR3 reads CASSESGTEAFF. CDR3 in DNA: TGTGCCAGCAGTGAAAGTGGCACTGAAGCTTTCTTT.

V usage is TRBV11-2 and J usage is TRBJ2-7, with TRBD2 matching 10 bases. Germline V CDR1 and CDR2: SGHAT, FQNNGV. J gave up 4 bases and V 6 bases, and 9 bases lay outside the gene matches. The CDR3 has 15 residues. The chain's CDR3 is CASRQFTSGEYEQYF. The CDR3 DNA reads as TGTGCCAGCAGACAATTCACTAGCGGGGAGTACGAGCAGTACTTC.

This chain links TRBV18 with TRBJ2-7, with D hard to call. Germline V gene lookup returns CDR1 KGHSH and CDR2 LQKENI. Trimming stripped 2 bases from V and 2 bases from J, with 10 bases between. This CDR3 is built from 14 residues. The CDR3, as DNA: TGTGCCAGCTCACCAGGGCTAACTGCCTACGAGCAGTACTTC. It yields the protein CASSPGLTAYEQYF.

This CDR3 is CASSLSGGSTDTQYF. The CDR3 DNA sequence: TGTGCCAGCAGCTTGTCCGGGGGAAGCACAGATACGCAGTATTTT. The V gene is TRBV7-9, the J gene TRBJ2-3; TRBD2 might be the D (6 bases). V was shortened by 3 bases and J by 0 bases, with 10 bases between the two germline ends. This CDR3 comprises 15 residues. Germline CDR1 SEHNR, CDR2 FQNEAQ (reference sequence).

The V gene is TRBV5-6, the J gene TRBJ1-2; D uncertain. The CDR3 totals 13 residues. Between the trimmed V and J ends, which lost 0 bases and 8 bases, there was a span of 11 bases. The germline V gene has CDR1 SGHDT and CDR2 YYEEEE. This CDR3 is CASSLAHSGGYTF. The CDR3 DNA reads as TGTGCCAGCAGCTTGGCCCACTCGGGAGGCTACACCTTC.

V usage is TRBV28 and J usage is TRBJ1-1; D ambiguous. The length of the CDR3 is 13 residues. Germline V lookup: CDR1 MDHEN, CDR2 SYDVKM. The V end was cut by 8 bases, the J end by 0 bases, with 10 bases between. For the CDR3, the DNA is TGTGCCAGCGATTCGGTCATGAACACTGAAGCTTTCTTT. As protein: CASDSVMNTEAFF.

The genes are TRBV5-4 and TRBJ2-2, with 7 bases matching TRBD1. V gave up 5 bases and J gave up 2 bases; unmatched junction bases: 6. Looked up from germline, CDR1 is SGHNT and CDR2 is YYREEE (reference sequence). This CDR3 contains 15 residues. DNA of the CDR3: TGTGCCAGCAGAGTACAGGGGTTCAACACCGGGGAGCTGTTTTTT. It yields the protein CASRVQGFNTGELFF.

This clone was seen a few times. The gene calls are TRBV28 and TRBJ1-2, with 9 bases aligning to TRBD1. CDR3 size: 18 residues. Germline values: CDR1 MDHEN, CDR2 SYDVKM. J lost 4 bases, V lost 8 bases, and 20 bases had no gene match. Here the CDR3 reads CASSIKGTGSTGSYGYTF. CDR3 DNA: TGTGCCAGCTCGATTAAAGGGACAGGGTCTACCGGCTCCTATGGCTACACCTTC.

This clone was recorded only once. The chain carries TRBV7-6 and TRBJ1-2, with 10 bases fitting TRBD1. Germline V CDR1 and CDR2: SGHVS, FNYEAQ. The CDR3 totals 15 residues. V was clipped by 4 bases and J by 5 bases; unmatched bases: 7. CDR3 sequence (DNA): TGTGCCAGCAGCTCTCCCGGGACAGGGGTTTATGGCTACACCTTC. Its protein is CASSSPGTGVYGYTF.

The CDR3 bases are TGTGCCAGCAGCCAAACAGGGACCGGGGAGCTGTTTTTT. Protein: CASSQTGTGELFF. The chain employs TRBV14 and TRBJ2-2, with D tentatively TRBD1 (6 bases). V lost 2 bases, J lost 5 bases, and 6 bases lay in between. This CDR3 is built from 13 residues. Germline loops: CDR1 SGHDN, CDR2 FVKESK.

V and J are TRBV5-6 and TRBJ2-5; D is undetermined. In germline, CDR1 is SGHDT, CDR2 YYEEEE. This CDR3 comprises 13 residues. Trimming shortened V by 5 bases and J by 1 base, and 9 bases separated the two germline ends. CDR3 in amino acids: CASSYGPQETQYF. The CDR3 bases are TGTGCCAGCAGTTACGGCCCCCAAGAGACCCAGTACTTC.

In DNA, the CDR3 is TGTGCCAGTAGAATATCGCGGACGAATGAGCAGTTCTTC. It is translated as CASRISRTNEQFF. J is TRBJ2-1 and V is TRBV19; D is uncertain. Trimming removed 6 bases at V and 7 bases at J, with 13 bases between. The CDR3 has 13 amino acids. Germline CDR1 is LNHDA and CDR2 is SQIVND (reference sequence).